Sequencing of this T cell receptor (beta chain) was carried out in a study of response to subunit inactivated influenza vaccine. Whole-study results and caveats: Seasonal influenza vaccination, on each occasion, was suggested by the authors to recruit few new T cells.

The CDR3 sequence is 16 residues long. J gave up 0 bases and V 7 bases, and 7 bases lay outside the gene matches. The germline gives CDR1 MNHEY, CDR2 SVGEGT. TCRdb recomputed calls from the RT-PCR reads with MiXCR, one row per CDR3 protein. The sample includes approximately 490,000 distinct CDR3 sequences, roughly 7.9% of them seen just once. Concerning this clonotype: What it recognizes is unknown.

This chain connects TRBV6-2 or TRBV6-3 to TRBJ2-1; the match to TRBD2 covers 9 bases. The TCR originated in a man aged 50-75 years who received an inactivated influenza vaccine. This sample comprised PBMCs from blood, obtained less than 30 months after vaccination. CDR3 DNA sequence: TGTGCCAGCAAGACGGGACTAGCAGGCTCCTACAATGAGCAGTTCTTC. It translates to CASKTGLAGSYNEQFF.